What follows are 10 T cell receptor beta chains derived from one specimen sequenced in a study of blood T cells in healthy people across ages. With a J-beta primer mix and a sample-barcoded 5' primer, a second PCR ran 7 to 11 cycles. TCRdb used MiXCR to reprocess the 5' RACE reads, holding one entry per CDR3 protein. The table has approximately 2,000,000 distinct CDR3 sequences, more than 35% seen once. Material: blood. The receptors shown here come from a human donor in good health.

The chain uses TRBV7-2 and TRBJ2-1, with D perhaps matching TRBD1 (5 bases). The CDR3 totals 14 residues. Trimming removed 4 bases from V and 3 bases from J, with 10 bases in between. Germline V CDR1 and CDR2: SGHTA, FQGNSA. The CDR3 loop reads CASSSDSYYNEQFF. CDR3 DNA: TGTGCCAGCAGCTCCGACAGTTACTACAATGAGCAGTTCTTC.

CDR3 nucleotides: TGTGCCATCAGTGCGGTTGACACTAACTATGGCTACACCTTC. It specifies CAISAVDTNYGYTF. The V and J genes are TRBV10-3 and TRBJ1-2; D not resolved. The CDR3 has 14 residues. Germline V lookup: CDR1 ENHRY, CDR2 SYGVKD. Trimming took 4 bases from V and 0 from J, leaving 9 bases between them.

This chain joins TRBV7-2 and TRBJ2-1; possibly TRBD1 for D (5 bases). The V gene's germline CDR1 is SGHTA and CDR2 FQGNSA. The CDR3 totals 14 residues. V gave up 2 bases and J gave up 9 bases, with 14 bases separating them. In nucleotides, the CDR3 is TGTGCCAGCAGCTTAAATAGAAGGGGCGGTGAGCAGTTCTTC. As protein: CASSLNRRGGEQFF.

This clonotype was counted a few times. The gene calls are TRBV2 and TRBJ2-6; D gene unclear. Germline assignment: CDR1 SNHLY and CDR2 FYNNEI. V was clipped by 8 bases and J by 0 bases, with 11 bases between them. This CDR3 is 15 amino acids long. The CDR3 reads CASSISSSGANVLTF. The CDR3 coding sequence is TGTGCCAGCTCCATTAGTAGCTCTGGGGCCAACGTCCTGACTTTC.

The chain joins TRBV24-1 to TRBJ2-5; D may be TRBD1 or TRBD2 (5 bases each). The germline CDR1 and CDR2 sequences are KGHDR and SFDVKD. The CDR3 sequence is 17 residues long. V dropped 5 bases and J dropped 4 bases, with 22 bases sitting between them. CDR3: CATSGSGPGLRGETQYF. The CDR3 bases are TGTGCCACCAGTGGTTCCGGACCCGGGCTGAGGGGAGAGACCCAGTACTTC.

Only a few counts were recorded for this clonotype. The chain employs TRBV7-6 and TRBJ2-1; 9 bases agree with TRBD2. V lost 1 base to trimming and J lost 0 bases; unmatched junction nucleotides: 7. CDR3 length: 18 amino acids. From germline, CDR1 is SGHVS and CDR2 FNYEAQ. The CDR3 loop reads CASSLVSSGVPSYNEQFF. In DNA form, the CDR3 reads TGTGCCAGCAGCTTAGTCTCTAGCGGGGTACCCTCCTACAATGAGCAGTTCTTC.

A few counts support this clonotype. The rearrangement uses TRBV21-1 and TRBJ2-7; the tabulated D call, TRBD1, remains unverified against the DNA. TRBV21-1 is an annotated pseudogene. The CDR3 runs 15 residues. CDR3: CASSSPRFGPYEQYF. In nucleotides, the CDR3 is TGTGCCAGCAGCTCGCCCCGGTTCGGCCCCTACGAGCAGTACTTC.

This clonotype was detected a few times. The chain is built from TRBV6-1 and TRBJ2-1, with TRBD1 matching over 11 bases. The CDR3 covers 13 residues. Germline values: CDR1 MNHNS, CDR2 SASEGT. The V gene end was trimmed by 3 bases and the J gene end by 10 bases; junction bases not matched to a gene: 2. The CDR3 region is CASSEDRGQEQFF. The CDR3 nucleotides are TGTGCCAGCAGTGAGGACAGGGGGCAGGAGCAGTTCTTC.

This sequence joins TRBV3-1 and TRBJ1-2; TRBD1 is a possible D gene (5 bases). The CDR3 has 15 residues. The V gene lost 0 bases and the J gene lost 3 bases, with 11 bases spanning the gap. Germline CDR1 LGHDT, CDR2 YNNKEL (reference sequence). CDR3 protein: CASSQDRGYHYGYTF. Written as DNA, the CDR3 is TGTGCCAGCAGCCAAGATCGGGGCTACCACTATGGCTACACCTTC.

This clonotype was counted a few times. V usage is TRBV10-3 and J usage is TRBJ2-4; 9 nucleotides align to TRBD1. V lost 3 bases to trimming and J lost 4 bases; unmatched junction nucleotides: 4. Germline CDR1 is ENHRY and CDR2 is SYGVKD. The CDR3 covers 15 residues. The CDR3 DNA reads TGTGCCATCAGTGAACAAGGGACAGGGAAAAACATTCAGTACTTC. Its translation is CAISEQGTGKNIQYF.